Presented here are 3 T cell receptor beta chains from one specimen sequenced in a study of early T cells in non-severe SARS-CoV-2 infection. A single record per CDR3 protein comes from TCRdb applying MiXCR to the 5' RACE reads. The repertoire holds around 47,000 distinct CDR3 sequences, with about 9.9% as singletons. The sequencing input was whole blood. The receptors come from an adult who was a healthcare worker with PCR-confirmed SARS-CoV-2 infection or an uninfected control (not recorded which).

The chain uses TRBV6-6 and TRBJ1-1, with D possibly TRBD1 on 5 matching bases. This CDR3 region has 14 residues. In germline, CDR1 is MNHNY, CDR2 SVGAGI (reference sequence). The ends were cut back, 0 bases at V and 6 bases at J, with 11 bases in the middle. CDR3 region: CASSYSPGTAEAFF. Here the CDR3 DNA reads TGTGCCAGCAGTTACTCCCCGGGGACTGCTGAAGCTTTCTTT.

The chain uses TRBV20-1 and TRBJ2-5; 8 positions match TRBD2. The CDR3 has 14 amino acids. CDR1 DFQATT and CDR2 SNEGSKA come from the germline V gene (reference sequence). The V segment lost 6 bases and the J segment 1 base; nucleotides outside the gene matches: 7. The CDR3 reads CSATLADPQETQYF. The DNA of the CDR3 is TGCAGTGCCACACTAGCGGATCCCCAAGAGACCCAGTACTTC.

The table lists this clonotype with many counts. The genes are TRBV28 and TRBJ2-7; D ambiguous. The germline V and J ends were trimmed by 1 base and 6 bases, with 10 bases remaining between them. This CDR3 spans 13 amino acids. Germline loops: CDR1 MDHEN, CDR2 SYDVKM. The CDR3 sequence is CASSLSPFSEQYF. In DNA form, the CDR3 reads TGTGCCAGCAGTTTATCCCCTTTTAGCGAGCAGTACTTC.